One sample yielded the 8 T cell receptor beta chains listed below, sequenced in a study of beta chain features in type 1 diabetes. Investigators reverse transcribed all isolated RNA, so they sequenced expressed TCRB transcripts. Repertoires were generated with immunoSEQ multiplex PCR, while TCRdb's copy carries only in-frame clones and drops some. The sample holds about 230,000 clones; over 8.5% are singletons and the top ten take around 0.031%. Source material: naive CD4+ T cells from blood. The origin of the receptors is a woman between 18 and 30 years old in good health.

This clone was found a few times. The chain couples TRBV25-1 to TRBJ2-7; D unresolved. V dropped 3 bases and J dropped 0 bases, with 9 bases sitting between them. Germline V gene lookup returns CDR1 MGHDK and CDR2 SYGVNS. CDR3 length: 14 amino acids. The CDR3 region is CASSDLVPSYEQYF. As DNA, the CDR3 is TGTGCCAGCAGTGATCTCGTTCCCTCCTACGAGCAGTACTTC.

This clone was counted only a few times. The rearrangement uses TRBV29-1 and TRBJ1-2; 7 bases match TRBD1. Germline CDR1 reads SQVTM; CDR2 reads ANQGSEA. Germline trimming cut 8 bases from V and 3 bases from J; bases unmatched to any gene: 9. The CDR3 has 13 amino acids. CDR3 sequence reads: CSSLDREDYGYTF. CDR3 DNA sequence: TGCAGCTCACTAGACAGGGAGGACTATGGCTACACCTTC.

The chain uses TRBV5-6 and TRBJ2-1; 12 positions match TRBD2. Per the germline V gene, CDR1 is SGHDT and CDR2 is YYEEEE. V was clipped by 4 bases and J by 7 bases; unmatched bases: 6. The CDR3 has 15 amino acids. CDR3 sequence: CASSATSGRTNEQFF. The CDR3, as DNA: TGTGCCAGCAGCGCGACTAGCGGGAGAACAAATGAGCAGTTCTTC. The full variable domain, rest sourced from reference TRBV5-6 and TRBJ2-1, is DAGVTQSPTHLIKTRGQQVTLRCSPKSGHDTVSWYQQALGQGPQFIFQYYEEEERQRGNFPDRFSGHQFPNYSSELNVNALLLGDSALYLCASSATSGRTNEQFFGPGTRLTVL.

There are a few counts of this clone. CDR3 loop: CAWDARRTETQYF. In DNA form, the CDR3 reads TGTGCCTGGGATGCTCGGAGGACGGAGACCCAGTACTTC. The chain employs TRBV30 and TRBJ2-5; TRBD2 is a possible D gene (5 bases). From germline, CDR1 is GTSNPN and CDR2 SVGIG (reference sequence). CDR3 length: 13 amino acids. V dropped 5 bases and J dropped 5 bases, with 15 bases sitting between them.

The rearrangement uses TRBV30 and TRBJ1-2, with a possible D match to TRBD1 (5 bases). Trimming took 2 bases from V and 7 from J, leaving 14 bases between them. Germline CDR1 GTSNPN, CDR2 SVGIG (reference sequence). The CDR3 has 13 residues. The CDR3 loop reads CAWSPQAPGGYTF. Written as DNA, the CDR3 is TGTGCCTGGAGTCCACAGGCTCCAGGTGGCTACACCTTC.

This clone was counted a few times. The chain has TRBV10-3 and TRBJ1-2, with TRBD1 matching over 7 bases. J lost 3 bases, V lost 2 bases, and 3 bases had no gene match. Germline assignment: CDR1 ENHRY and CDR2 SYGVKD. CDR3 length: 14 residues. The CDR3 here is CAISERGRDYGYTF. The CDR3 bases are TGTGCCATCAGTGAGAGGGGGCGCGACTATGGCTACACCTTC.

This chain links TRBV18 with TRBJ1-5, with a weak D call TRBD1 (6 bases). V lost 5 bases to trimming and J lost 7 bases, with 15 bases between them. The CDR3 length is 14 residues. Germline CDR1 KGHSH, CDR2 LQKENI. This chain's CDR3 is CASSKDRNWQPQHF. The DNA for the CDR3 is TGTGCCAGCTCAAAAGACAGGAATTGGCAGCCCCAGCATTTT.

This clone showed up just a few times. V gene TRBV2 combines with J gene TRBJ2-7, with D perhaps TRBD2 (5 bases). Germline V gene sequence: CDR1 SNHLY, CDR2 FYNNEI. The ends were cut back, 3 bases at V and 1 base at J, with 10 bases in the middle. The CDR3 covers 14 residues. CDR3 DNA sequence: TGTGCCAGCAGTGAGAGGCCGGGGTCCTACGAGCAGTACTTC. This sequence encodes CASSERPGSYEQYF.